Sequencing of this T cell receptor beta chain was carried out in a study of vaccination and CD4 T cells after COVID-19. Study background: Researchers treated control cultures with a CEFX pool, an HIV-1 Nef pool, or no peptide.

This clonotype occurred a few times. Its antigen is not known. The CDR3 consists of 15 residues. From germline, CDR1 is SGHTA and CDR2 FQGNSA. V shed 5 bases, J shed 4 bases, and the junction held 7 bases outside the gene matches. The treatment is: approximately nine-day PBMC culture with coronavirus spike peptide pools or control peptides (ViraFEST assay). ViraFEST used peptide pools to expand antigen-specific T cells, then sequenced TCRs. Per-well cultures of some 2.2 million PBMCs received 9 to 10 IU/ml IL-2 and approximately 9.4 ug/ml peptide pools. The Oncomine TCR Beta short-read assay was what sequenced the DNA obtained from cultured CD4+ T cells. TCRdb redid the calling of the PCR reads with MiXCR, one entry per CDR3 protein. The sample holds approximately 13,000 distinct CDR3 sequences, 36% seen once.

This clonotype originated in a human donor with COVID-19. What was sequenced was cultured CD4+ T cells from blood. The rearrangement links TRBV7-2 to TRBJ1-2, with 10 bases matching TRBD1. The CDR3 loop reads CASSARQGASYGYTF. The CDR3 nucleotides read TGTGCCAGCAGCGCCCGACAGGGGGCGAGCTATGGCTACACCTTC.